Below are 19 T cell receptor beta chains sequenced from a single sample in a study of Tregs in tolerant kidney transplant recipients. Profiling relied on immunoSEQ multiplex PCR, and the TCRdb table lists in-frame clones only, not all of them. The data hold around 78,000 clones, with 85% to 95% observed a single time. Material: Tregs from blood, obtained before the transplant. These receptors all come from a human donor who received a combined kidney and bone marrow transplant.

This clone was seen only once. The rearrangement joins TRBV11-1 to TRBJ2-3; 11 bases match TRBD2. The germline V gene encodes CDR1 SGHAT and CDR2 FQDESV (reference sequence). Losses at the gene ends were 5 bases for V and 3 bases for J; bases not matched to a gene: 7. The CDR3 extends over 16 amino acids. CDR3: CASSPQLAGVTDTQYF. The CDR3 bases are TGTGCCAGCAGCCCACAACTAGCGGGAGTTACAGATACGCAGTATTTT.

V gene TRBV28 combines with J gene TRBJ1-2, with TRBD1 matching over 7 bases. The V gene's germline CDR1 is MDHEN and CDR2 SYDVKM. The CDR3 is 13 residues long. Trimming cost V 6 bases and J 8 bases; bases outside gene matches: 9. CDR3 sequence: CASSETGRPGYTF. DNA of the CDR3: TGTGCCAGCAGCGAGACAGGGAGGCCCGGCTACACCTTC.

The gene calls are TRBV27 and TRBJ2-7; D is undetermined. CDR1 is MNHEY and CDR2 is SMNVEV in the germline V gene (reference sequence). The V gene lost 3 bases and the J gene lost 4 bases, with 10 bases spanning the gap. The CDR3 length is 13 residues. CDR3 bases: TGTGCCAGCAGTTTGGAGCGAAAGTACGAGCAGTACTTC. Protein sequence: CASSLERKYEQYF.

The rearrangement joins TRBV7-2 to TRBJ2-7, with D unclear. Looked up from germline, CDR1 is SGHTA and CDR2 is FQGNSA. V gave up 2 bases and J gave up 1 base, with 9 bases separating them. CDR3 length: 14 residues. The CDR3 sequence is CASSLSGSSYEQYF. The CDR3 region has the DNA TGTGCCAGCAGCTTATCTGGCAGTTCCTACGAGCAGTACTTC.

CDR3 coding DNA: TGTGCCAGCAGCCAAGATGGGACTAGCGGGAGCACAGATACGCAGTATTTT. As protein: CASSQDGTSGSTDTQYF. This chain uses TRBV4-2 with TRBJ2-3; TRBD2 agrees at 12 bases. Germline values: CDR1 LGHNA, CDR2 YNFKEQ. CDR3 length: 17 residues. The junction had 1 base not matched to a gene; V was cut back by 0 bases and J by 0 bases.

The V call is TRBV28, the J call TRBJ2-7; D unclear. Germline V gives CDR1 MDHEN, CDR2 SYDVKM. Trimming removed 5 bases at V and 2 bases at J, with 7 bases between. This CDR3 has 12 residues. CDR3 coding DNA: TGTGCCAGCAGTCCTCTTACCTACGAGCAGTACTTC. Its protein is CASSPLTYEQYF.

This clone was detected a few times. The rearrangement joins TRBV6-6 to TRBJ2-1; perhaps TRBD2 as D (5 bases). The CDR3 runs 12 residues. Germline V gene lookup returns CDR1 MNHNY and CDR2 SVGAGI (reference sequence). The germline V and J ends were trimmed by 6 bases and 3 bases, with 6 bases remaining between them. CDR3 residues: CASSRDYNEQFF. The CDR3 DNA reads as TGTGCCAGCAGCCGGGACTACAATGAGCAGTTCTTC.

The rearrangement joins TRBV30 to TRBJ2-1; 8 nucleotides line up with TRBD2. The J segment lost 4 bases and the V segment lost 3 bases, leaving 14 bases of the junction unmatched. Looked up from germline, CDR1 is GTSNPN and CDR2 is SVGIG (reference sequence). This CDR3 has 17 residues. The CDR3 spells CAWSDTSAGAGYNEQFF. The DNA for the CDR3 is TGTGCCTGGAGCGATACCTCAGCGGGAGCGGGTTACAATGAGCAGTTCTTC.

A single count supports this clone. The chain joins TRBV6-1 to TRBJ1-2, with D possibly matching TRBD1 (5 bases). CDR1 is MNHNS and CDR2 is SASEGT in the germline V gene. The V end lost 4 bases, the J end lost 1 base, and 19 bases lay between the germline ends. This CDR3 is built from 17 residues. The CDR3 nucleotides read TGTGCCAGCAGTGTGGGGAGGGGTCCAGTCCTTAACTATGGCTACACCTTC. Protein: CASSVGRGPVLNYGYTF.

This clone occurred once. V usage is TRBV2 and J usage is TRBJ1-1; D is unresolved. The CDR3 is 13 residues long. Germline V gene data show CDR1 as SNHLY and CDR2 as FYNNEI. The V and J ends lost 5 bases and 5 bases respectively, with 12 bases between them. CDR3: CASSLVLGTEAFF. CDR3 DNA sequence: TGTGCCAGCAGTCTAGTCCTGGGGACTGAAGCTTTCTTT. Full variable domain (missing parts from reference TRBV2 and TRBJ1-1): EPEVTQTPSHQVTQMGQEVILRCVPISNHLYFYWYRQILGQKVEFLVSFYNNEISEKSEIFDDQFSVERPDGSNFTLKIRSTKLEDSAMYFCASSLVLGTEAFFGQGTRLTVV.

V is TRBV11-3 and J is TRBJ1-1; D is perhaps TRBD1 (5 bases). The germline V gene has CDR1 SGHNT and CDR2 YENEEA. V was pared by 5 bases and J by 4 bases, with 17 bases between. The length of the CDR3 is 15 residues. CDR3 nucleotide sequence: TGTGCCAGCAGCCCACGGGGGGGTGTGAGCACTGAAGCTTTCTTT. It translates to CASSPRGGVSTEAFF.

This clone appeared a single time. The chain couples TRBV27 to TRBJ1-2; 7 bases are a match to TRBD1. The CDR3 loop spans 16 amino acids. V trimming: 0 bases; J trimming: 1 base; junction bases outside the gene matches: 5. From germline, CDR1 is MNHEY and CDR2 SMNVEV (reference sequence). The CDR3 nucleotides are TGTGCCAGCAGTTTATCTGCAGGGGGATATAACTATGGCTACACCTTC. Amino acid sequence: CASSLSAGGYNYGYTF.

The chain employs TRBV7-6 and TRBJ2-1; no clear D. Germline assignment: CDR1 SGHVS and CDR2 FNYEAQ. The ends were cut back, 1 base at V and 4 bases at J, with 11 bases in the middle. The CDR3 has 15 amino acids. This CDR3 is CASSLEGRPYNEQFF. Here the CDR3 DNA reads TGTGCCAGCAGCTTAGAGGGTCGCCCATACAATGAGCAGTTCTTC.

The chain has TRBV30 and TRBJ2-7; 12 bases line up with TRBD2. The CDR3 runs to 14 residues. V lost 0 bases and J lost 7; bases outside the gene matches: 4. Germline V gene lookup returns CDR1 GTSNPN and CDR2 SVGIG (reference sequence). The CDR3 here is CAWSVKGTSGEQYF. The CDR3 nucleotides are TGTGCCTGGAGTGTAAAGGGGACTAGCGGGGAGCAGTACTTC.

The chain joins TRBV5-1 to TRBJ2-2; D remains unclear. The CDR3 is 15 amino acids. Germline V gene data show CDR1 as SGHRS and CDR2 as YFSETQ. V was shortened by 0 bases and J by 0 bases, with 6 bases between the two germline ends. Here the CDR3 reads CASSLELSNTGELFF. The DNA for the CDR3 is TGCGCCAGCAGCTTGGAACTTTCGAACACCGGGGAGCTGTTTTTT.

The V gene is TRBV28, the J gene TRBJ1-4; TRBD1 matches at 7 bases. Losses at the gene ends were 4 bases for V and 6 bases for J; bases not matched to a gene: 5. The CDR3 sequence is 14 residues long. Germline V CDR1 and CDR2: MDHEN, SYDVKM. The CDR3 DNA is TGTGCCAGCAGTTGGTGGCAGGGGGATGAAAAACTGTTTTTT. This gives the protein CASSWWQGDEKLFF.

V is TRBV7-2 and J is TRBJ2-1; D is uncertain. V lost 2 bases and J lost 0, with 8 bases in between. From germline, CDR1 is SGHTA and CDR2 FQGNSA. The CDR3 extends over 15 amino acids. CDR3 residues: CASSLQGYSYNEQFF. CDR3 nucleotides: TGTGCCAGCAGCTTACAAGGGTACTCCTACAATGAGCAGTTCTTC.

The rearrangement links TRBV18 to TRBJ1-1; D is undetermined. The germline V gene encodes CDR1 KGHSH and CDR2 LQKENI. The CDR3 totals 15 residues. Between the trimmed V and J ends, which lost 1 base and 1 base, there was a span of 10 bases. This chain's CDR3 is CASSPLVPPNTEAFF. The CDR3 bases are TGTGCCAGCTCACCACTCGTCCCCCCGAACACTGAAGCTTTCTTT.

This chain links TRBV4-1 with TRBJ1-5; D is unclear. The germline CDR1 and CDR2 sequences are MGHRA and YSYEKL. Trimming cost V 0 bases and J 0 bases, with 12 bases left between them. The CDR3 runs to 17 residues. The CDR3 bases are TGCGCCAGCAGCCAAGACGGCCGGCCAGGTAGCAATCAGCCCCAGCATTTT. Its protein is CASSQDGRPGSNQPQHF.